This T cell receptor (beta chain) was sequenced during a study of blood T cell repertoires in COVID-19. Study at large: PBMCs, B-cell-depleted T cells, or T cells provided the cDNA or gDNA that made up the material.

Deletions cut 1 base from V and 4 bases from J, with 11 bases between. This CDR3 comprises 15 residues. Per the germline V gene, CDR1 is SGHAT and CDR2 is FQNNGV. Sequencing used immunoSEQ multiplex PCR; TCRdb keeps in-frame clones, though not all of them. The sample lists 400,000 to 450,000 clones, around 90% occurring once. Specimen: peripheral blood. The TCR comes from a man younger than 30 with COVID-19, enrolled during active disease. The chain employs TRBV11-2 and TRBJ1-3, with no clear D. CDR3: CASSLGRGRGNTIYF. In nucleotides, the CDR3 is TGTGCCAGCAGCTTAGGACGGGGTAGGGGAAACACCATATATTTT.